Sequencing of this TCR beta chain was carried out in a study of T cell responses to AZD1222 COVID-19 vaccine. Points on this clone: Its target is not known.

Study conclusions and caveats: Spike-specific TCR breadth and depth were elevated following two AZD1222 doses. Donors were chiefly white British, with a greater number of females, and clonal diversity was perhaps underestimated. Repertoires were obtained solely post-peak T cell response.

This table comes from immunoSEQ multiplex PCR, and its TCRdb copy is limited to in-frame clones, with some not included. The sample carries around 83,000 clones, over 75% recorded once. The sequencing used peripheral blood, collected 28 days after the second AZD1222 dose. This sequence was found in an adult who received the AZD1222 COVID-19 vaccine.

CDR3 loop: CASRERGQGARRYTEAFF. In DNA form, the CDR3 reads TGTGCCAGCAGAGAAAGAGGACAGGGGGCTAGAAGGTACACTGAAGCTTTCTTT. The chain combines TRBV27 with TRBJ1-1, with 11 bases that match TRBD1. V shed 6 bases and J 3 bases; nucleotides not matched to a gene: 15. CDR1 MNHEY and CDR2 SMNVEV come from the germline V gene (reference sequence). The CDR3 consists of 18 residues.